The clone carrying this T cell receptor beta chain showed up just a few times. Trimming removed 4 bases at V and 15 bases at J, with 16 bases between. CDR3 size: 11 residues. Germline CDR1 reads GTSNPN; CDR2 reads SVGIG (reference sequence). This entry belongs to a study of blood T cell repertoires in COVID-19. Sequencing used immunoSEQ multiplex PCR; TCRdb keeps in-frame clones, though not all of them. The sample consists of about 200,000 clones, 83% of them appearing once. The rearrangement joins TRBV30 to TRBJ2-1; D uncertain. This receptor was identified in a middle-aged woman with active or convalescent COVID-19. The sequenced sample consisted of peripheral blood. The CDR3 bases are TGTGCCTGGATGGTTGGGCAGGCGTCGTTCTTC. Translated, it gives CAWMVGQASFF.